This T cell receptor beta chain was captured in a study of glioma-infiltrating T cells after dendritic cell vaccination. Study outcomes and limitations: The cohort had few patients with full blood and tumor sets.

As for time point: after dendritic cell vaccination, including at tumor progression/relapse. On this clone itself: Its antigen remains unidentified.

The germline CDR1 and CDR2 sequences are SGHRS and YFSETQ. V was pared by 2 bases and J by 3 bases, with 5 bases of the junction left unmatched. The CDR3 totals 15 residues. Amplification used 60 V beta primers and 13 J beta primers. The data were produced by immunoSEQ multiplex PCR, yet TCRdb's version contains in-frame clones alone and is incomplete. The sample carries around 60,000 clones, around 85% recorded once. Sequenced material: blood, taken after dendritic cell vaccination. The receptor was isolated from a human donor with glioblastoma. The gene calls are TRBV5-1 and TRBJ2-1; 7 bases agree with TRBD2. The CDR3 DNA follows: TGCGCCAGCAGCTTAGGCGGGGGAGTCTACAATGAGCAGTTCTTC. It translates to CASSLGGGVYNEQFF.